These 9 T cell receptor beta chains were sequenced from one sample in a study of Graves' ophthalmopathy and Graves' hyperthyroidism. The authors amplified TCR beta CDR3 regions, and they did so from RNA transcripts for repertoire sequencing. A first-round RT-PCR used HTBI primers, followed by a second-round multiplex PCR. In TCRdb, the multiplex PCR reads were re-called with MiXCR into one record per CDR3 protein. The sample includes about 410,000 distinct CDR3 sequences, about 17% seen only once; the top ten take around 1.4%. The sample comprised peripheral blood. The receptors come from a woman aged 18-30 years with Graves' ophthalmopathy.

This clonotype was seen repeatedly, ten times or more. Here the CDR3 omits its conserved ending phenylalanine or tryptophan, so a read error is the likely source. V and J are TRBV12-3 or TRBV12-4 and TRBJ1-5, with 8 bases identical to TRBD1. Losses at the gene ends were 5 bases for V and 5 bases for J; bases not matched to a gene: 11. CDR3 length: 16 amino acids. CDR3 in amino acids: CASSTPDRVKHQPQHL. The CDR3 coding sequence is TGTGCCAGCAGTACTCCGGACAGGGTTAAACATCAGCCCCAGCATCTT.

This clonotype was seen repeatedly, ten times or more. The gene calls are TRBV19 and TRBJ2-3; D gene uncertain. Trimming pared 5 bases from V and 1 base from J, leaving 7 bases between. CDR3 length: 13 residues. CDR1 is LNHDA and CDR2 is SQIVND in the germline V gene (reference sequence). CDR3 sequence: CASSSPRTDTQYF. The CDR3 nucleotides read TGTGCCAGTAGTTCGCCTCGCACAGATACGCAGTATTTT.

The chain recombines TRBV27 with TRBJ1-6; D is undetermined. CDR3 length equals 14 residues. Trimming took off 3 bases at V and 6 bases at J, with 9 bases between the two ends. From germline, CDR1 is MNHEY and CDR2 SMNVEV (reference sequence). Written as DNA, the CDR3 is TGTGCCAGCAGTTTCTTCAGTACTAATTCACCCCTCCACTTT. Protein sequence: CASSFFSTNSPLHF.

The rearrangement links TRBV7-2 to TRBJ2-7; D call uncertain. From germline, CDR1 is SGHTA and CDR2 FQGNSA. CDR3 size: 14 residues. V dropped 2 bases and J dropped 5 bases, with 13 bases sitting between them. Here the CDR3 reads CASSLSHISDEQYF. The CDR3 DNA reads TGTGCCAGCAGCTTATCCCATATAAGTGACGAGCAGTACTTC.

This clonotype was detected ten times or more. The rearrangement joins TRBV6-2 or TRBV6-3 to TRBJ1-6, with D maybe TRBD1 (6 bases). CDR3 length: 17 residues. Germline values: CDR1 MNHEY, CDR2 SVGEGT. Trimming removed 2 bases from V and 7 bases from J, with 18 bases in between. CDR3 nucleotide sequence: TGTGCCAGCAGTTACAGCGACGGGACACCCGAAAATTCACCCCTCCACTTT. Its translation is CASSYSDGTPENSPLHF.

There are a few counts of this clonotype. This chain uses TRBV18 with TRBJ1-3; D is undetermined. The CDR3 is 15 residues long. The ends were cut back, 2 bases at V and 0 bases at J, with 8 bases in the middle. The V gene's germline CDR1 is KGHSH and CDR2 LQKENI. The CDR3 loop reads CASSPGGYSGNTIYF. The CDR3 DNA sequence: TGTGCCAGCTCACCAGGCGGTTACTCTGGAAACACCATATATTTT.

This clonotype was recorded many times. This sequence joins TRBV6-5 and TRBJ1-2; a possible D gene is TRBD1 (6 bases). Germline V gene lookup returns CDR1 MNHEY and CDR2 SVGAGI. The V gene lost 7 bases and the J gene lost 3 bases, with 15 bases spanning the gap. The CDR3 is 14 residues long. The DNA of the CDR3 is TGTGCCAGCATCCAAGAGGGGGGGGACTATGGCTACACCTTC. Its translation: CASIQEGGDYGYTF.

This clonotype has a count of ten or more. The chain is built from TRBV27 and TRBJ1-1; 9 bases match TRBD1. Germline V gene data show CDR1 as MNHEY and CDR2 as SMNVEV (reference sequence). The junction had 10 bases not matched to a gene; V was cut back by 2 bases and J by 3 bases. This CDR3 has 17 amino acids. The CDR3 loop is CASSLNRGREGYTEAFF. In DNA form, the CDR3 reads TGTGCCAGCAGTTTAAACAGGGGGCGAGAAGGGTACACTGAAGCTTTCTTT.

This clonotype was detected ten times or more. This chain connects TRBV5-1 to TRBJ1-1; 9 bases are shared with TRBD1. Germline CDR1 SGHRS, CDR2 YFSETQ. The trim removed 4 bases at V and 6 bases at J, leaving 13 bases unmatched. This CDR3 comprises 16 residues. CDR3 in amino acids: CASSPFETGGRAEAFF. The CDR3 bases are TGCGCCAGCAGCCCATTTGAAACAGGGGGCCGAGCTGAAGCTTTCTTT.